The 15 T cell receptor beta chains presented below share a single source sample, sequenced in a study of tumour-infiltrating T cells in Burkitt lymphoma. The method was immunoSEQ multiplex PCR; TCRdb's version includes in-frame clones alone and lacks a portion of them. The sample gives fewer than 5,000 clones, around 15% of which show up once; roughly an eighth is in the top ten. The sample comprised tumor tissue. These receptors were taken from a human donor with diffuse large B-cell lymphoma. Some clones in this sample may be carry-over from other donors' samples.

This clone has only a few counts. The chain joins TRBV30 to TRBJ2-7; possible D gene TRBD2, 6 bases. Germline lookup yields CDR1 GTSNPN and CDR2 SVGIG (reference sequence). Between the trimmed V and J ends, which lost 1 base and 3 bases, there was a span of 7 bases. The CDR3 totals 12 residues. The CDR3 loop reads CAWSAGLYEQYF. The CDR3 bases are TGTGCCTGGAGTGCGGGACTCTACGAGCAGTACTTC.

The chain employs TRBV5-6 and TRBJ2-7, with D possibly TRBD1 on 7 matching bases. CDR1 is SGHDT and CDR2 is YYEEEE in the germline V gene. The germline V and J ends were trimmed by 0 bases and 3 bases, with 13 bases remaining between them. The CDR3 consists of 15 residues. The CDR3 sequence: CASSLGSRGDYEQYF. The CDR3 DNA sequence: TGTGCCAGCAGCTTGGGAAGCAGGGGGGACTACGAGCAGTACTTC.

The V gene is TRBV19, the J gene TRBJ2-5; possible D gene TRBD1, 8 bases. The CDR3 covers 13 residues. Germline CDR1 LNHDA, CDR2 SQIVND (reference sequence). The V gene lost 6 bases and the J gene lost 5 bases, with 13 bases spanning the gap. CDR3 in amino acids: CASSLQGGETQYF. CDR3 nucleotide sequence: TGTGCCAGTAGCTTACAGGGGGGGGAGACCCAGTACTTC.

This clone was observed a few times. The CDR3 protein is CASSLGQAGYEQYF. CDR3 DNA sequence: TGTGCCAGCAGCTTGGGACAGGCCGGCTACGAGCAGTACTTC. The chain couples TRBV7-9 to TRBJ2-7; 8 bases match TRBD1. The CDR3 length is 14 residues. With V trimmed by 3 bases and J by 3 bases, 4 bases remained unmatched. Germline V gene lookup returns CDR1 SEHNR and CDR2 FQNEAQ (reference sequence).

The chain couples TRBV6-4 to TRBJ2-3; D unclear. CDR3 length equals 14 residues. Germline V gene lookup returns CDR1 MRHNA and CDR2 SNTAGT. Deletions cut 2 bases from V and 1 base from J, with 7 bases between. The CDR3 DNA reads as TGTGCCAGCAGTGACGAGTGGGGCACAGATACGCAGTATTTT. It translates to CASSDEWGTDTQYF.

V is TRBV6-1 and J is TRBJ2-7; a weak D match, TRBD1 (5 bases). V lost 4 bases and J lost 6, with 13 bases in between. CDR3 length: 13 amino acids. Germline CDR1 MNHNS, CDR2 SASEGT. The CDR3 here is CASSAFLGAEQYF. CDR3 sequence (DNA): TGTGCCAGCAGTGCCTTTTTAGGGGCCGAGCAGTACTTC.

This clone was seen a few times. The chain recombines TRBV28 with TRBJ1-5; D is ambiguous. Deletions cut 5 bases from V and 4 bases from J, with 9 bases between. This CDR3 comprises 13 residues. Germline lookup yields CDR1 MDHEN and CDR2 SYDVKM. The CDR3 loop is CASSPSRNQPQHF. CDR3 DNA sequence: TGTGCCAGCAGTCCTTCTAGGAATCAGCCCCAGCATTTT.

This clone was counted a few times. This CDR3 is CASSLDFQLTDTQYF. The CDR3, as DNA: TGCGCCAGCAGCTTGGACTTCCAGCTCACAGATACGCAGTATTTT. The chain has TRBV5-1 and TRBJ2-3; D uncertain. Trimming left V 0 bases short and J 2 bases short, with 10 bases between. The germline gives CDR1 SGHRS, CDR2 YFSETQ. This CDR3 contains 15 residues.

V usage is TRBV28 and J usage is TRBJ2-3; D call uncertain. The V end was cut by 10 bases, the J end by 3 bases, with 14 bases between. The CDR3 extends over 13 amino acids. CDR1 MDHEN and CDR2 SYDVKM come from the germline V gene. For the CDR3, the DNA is TGTGCCACCAAACGCGTGGCGACAGATACGCAGTATTTT. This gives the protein CATKRVATDTQYF.

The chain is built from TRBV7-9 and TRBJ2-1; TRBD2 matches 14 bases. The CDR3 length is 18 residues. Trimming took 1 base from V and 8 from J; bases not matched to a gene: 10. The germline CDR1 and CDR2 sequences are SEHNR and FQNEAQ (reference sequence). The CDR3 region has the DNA TGTGCCAGCAGCTTAGTTGTCGGACTAGCGGGGGGTCGTCATGAGCAGTTCTTC. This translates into CASSLVVGLAGGRHEQFF.

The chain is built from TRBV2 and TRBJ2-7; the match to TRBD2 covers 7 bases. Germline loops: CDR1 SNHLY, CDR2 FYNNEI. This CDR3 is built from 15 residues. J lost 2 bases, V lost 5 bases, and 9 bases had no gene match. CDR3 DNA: TGTGCCAGCAGTCCTTCCACTAGCGTTCCCTACGAGCAGTACTTC. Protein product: CASSPSTSVPYEQYF.

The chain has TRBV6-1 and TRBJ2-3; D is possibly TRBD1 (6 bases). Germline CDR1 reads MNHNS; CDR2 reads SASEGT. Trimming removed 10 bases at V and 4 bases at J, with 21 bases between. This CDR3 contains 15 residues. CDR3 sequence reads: CATEGTFSKADTQYF. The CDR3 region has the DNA TGTGCCACAGAAGGGACATTCTCTAAGGCAGATACGCAGTATTTT.

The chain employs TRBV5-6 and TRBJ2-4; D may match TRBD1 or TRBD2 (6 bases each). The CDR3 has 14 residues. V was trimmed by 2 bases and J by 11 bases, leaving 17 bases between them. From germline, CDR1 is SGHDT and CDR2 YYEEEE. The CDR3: CASSFSEGVRVQYF. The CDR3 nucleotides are TGTGCCAGCAGCTTTTCGGAGGGGGTCAGAGTTCAGTACTTC.

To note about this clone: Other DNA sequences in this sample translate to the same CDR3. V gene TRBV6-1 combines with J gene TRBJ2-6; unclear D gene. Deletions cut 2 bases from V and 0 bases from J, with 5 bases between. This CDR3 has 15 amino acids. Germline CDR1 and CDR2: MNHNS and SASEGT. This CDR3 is CASSEPVSGANVLTF. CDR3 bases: TGTGCCAGCAGTGAACCTGTCTCTGGGGCCAACGTCCTGACTTTC.

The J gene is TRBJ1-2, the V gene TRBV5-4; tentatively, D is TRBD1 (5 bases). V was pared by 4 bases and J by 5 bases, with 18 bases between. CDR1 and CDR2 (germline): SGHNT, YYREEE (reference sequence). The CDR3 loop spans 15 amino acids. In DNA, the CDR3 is TGTGCCAGCAGCCCCGACGGGACGGTAACGTATGGCTACACCTTC. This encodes CASSPDGTVTYGYTF.